The T cell receptor beta chain under discussion was sequenced for a study of tumor-infiltrating lymphocytes in oesophageal squamous cell carcinoma. TCRdb reprocessed the PCR reads with MiXCR, giving one entry per CDR3 protein. There are about 14,000 distinct CDR3 sequences in the sample; approximately 51% occur only once, and 14% lies in the top ten. This clonotype was found many times. The TCR comes from a male donor with esophageal squamous cell carcinoma. Input material: blood.

The CDR3 is CASSLRETPYNEQFF. The CDR3, as DNA: TGTGCCAGCAGCTTAAGGGAGACCCCCTACAATGAGCAGTTCTTC. The rearrangement uses TRBV7-3 and TRBJ2-1, with D maybe TRBD2 (5 bases). This CDR3 spans 15 amino acids. The germline CDR1 and CDR2 sequences are SGHTA and FQGTGA. Trimming stripped 1 base from V and 2 bases from J, with 9 bases between.